The rows below give T cell receptor beta chains drawn from one sample of a study of beta chain features in type 1 diabetes. Sequencing was performed with immunoSEQ multiplex PCR; in TCRdb, only in-frame clones are kept and a portion is missing. The table includes 450,000 or so clones, about an eighth detected once. The source material was naive CD4+ T cells from blood. The receptor source for this set is a woman younger than 35 in good health. Each CDR3 is given with its conserved first and last residue. Each record gives: CDR3 length, D gene, J gene, clone size, V gene, CDR3 protein, CDR3 DNA. A D gene is named only where the DNA matches it firmly. Clone sizes are given selectively: once, few, many, or a class where the clone is expanded.

cdr3_length: 14; d_call: -; j_call: TRBJ1-2; clone_size: few; v_call: TRBV25-1; cdr3_aa: CASSEFPGAHGYTF; cdr3_nt: TGTGCCAGCAGTGAGTTTCCGGGGGCGCATGGCTACACCTTC
cdr3_length: 13; d_call: TRBD2; j_call: TRBJ2-5; clone_size: -; v_call: TRBV5-1; cdr3_aa: CASSPGGEETQYF; cdr3_nt: TGCGCCAGCAGCCCGGGGGGTGAAGAGACCCAGTACTTC
cdr3_length: 17; d_call: TRBD1; j_call: TRBJ2-1; clone_size: -; v_call: TRBV4-3; cdr3_aa: CASSQDRNRGSYNEQFF; cdr3_nt: TGCGCCAGCAGCCAAGATCGGAACAGGGGTTCCTACAATGAGCAGTTCTTC
cdr3_length: 15; d_call: TRBD2; j_call: TRBJ2-5; clone_size: -; v_call: TRBV6-5; cdr3_aa: CASSRTRGEQETQYF; cdr3_nt: TGTGCCAGCAGCCGGACCCGGGGGGAACAAGAGACCCAGTACTTC
cdr3_length: 15; d_call: TRBD1; j_call: TRBJ2-1; clone_size: -; v_call: TRBV7-9; cdr3_aa: CASSYVKTGSGEQFF; cdr3_nt: TGTGCCAGCAGCTACGTCAAGACAGGGTCGGGTGAGCAGTTCTTC
cdr3_length: 14; d_call: -; j_call: TRBJ2-1; clone_size: -; v_call: TRBV28; cdr3_aa: CASSFPREFNEQFF; cdr3_nt: TGTGCCAGCAGTTTCCCTAGGGAGTTCAATGAGCAGTTCTTC
cdr3_length: 14; d_call: -; j_call: TRBJ2-2; clone_size: -; v_call: TRBV6-5; cdr3_aa: CASSYSRLTGELFF; cdr3_nt: TGTGCCAGCAGTTACTCCCGCCTCACCGGGGAGCTGTTTTTT
cdr3_length: 16; d_call: TRBD2; j_call: TRBJ2-1; clone_size: -; v_call: TRBV6-5; cdr3_aa: CASSYGLAGRYNEQFF; cdr3_nt: TGTGCCAGCAGCTACGGACTAGCGGGGCGATACAATGAGCAGTTCTTC
cdr3_length: 11; d_call: -; j_call: TRBJ2-5; clone_size: -; v_call: TRBV5-8; cdr3_aa: CASSLLQTQYF; cdr3_nt: TGTGCCAGCAGCTTGCTCCAGACCCAGTACTTC
cdr3_length: 12; d_call: -; j_call: TRBJ2-7; clone_size: -; v_call: TRBV9; cdr3_aa: CARTSRHYEQYF; cdr3_nt: TGTGCCAGAACGTCTAGGCACTACGAGCAGTACTTC
cdr3_length: 15; d_call: TRBD1; j_call: TRBJ2-1; clone_size: -; v_call: TRBV14; cdr3_aa: CASSHLGTGYNEQFF; cdr3_nt: TGTGCCAGCAGCCACCTCGGGACAGGATACAATGAGCAGTTCTTC
cdr3_length: 18; d_call: TRBD1; j_call: TRBJ1-2; clone_size: few; v_call: TRBV25-1; cdr3_aa: CASSSLRGTGPSSDGYTF; cdr3_nt: TGTGCCAGCAGTTCCCTCAGGGGGACAGGCCCTTCGAGCGATGGCTACACCTTC
cdr3_length: 15; d_call: TRBD2; j_call: TRBJ2-3; clone_size: -; v_call: TRBV28; cdr3_aa: CATMGRLAGAGTQYF; cdr3_nt: TGTGCCACCATGGGGAGACTAGCGGGCGCTGGGACGCAGTATTTT
cdr3_length: 14; d_call: TRBD1; j_call: TRBJ2-1; clone_size: -; v_call: TRBV15; cdr3_aa: CATSRASRDREQFF; cdr3_nt: TGTGCCACCAGCAGAGCATCTAGGGACAGGGAGCAGTTCTTC
cdr3_length: 12; d_call: -; j_call: TRBJ2-1; clone_size: few; v_call: TRBV7-9; cdr3_aa: CASSLEPDYQVF; cdr3_nt: TGTGCCAGCAGCTTAGAACCGGATTACCAAGTCTTC
cdr3_length: 14; d_call: -; j_call: TRBJ2-5; clone_size: few; v_call: TRBV7-7; cdr3_aa: CASSLVPGQETQYF; cdr3_nt: TGTGCTAGCAGCTTAGTGCCGGGTCAAGAGACCCAGTACTTC
cdr3_length: 15; d_call: -; j_call: TRBJ2-4; clone_size: -; v_call: TRBV6-5; cdr3_aa: CASSYGGLGKNIQYF; cdr3_nt: TGTGCCAGCAGTTACGGGGGCTTAGGCAAAAACATTCAGTACTTC
cdr3_length: 16; d_call: -; j_call: TRBJ1-2; clone_size: few; v_call: TRBV10-3; cdr3_aa: CAIRGTMGAQNYGYTF; cdr3_nt: TGTGCCATCAGAGGGACTATGGGGGCGCAGAACTATGGCTACACCTTC